This TCR beta chain was identified in a study of cytomegalovirus exposure and HLA in healthy donors (dated by TCRdb to about 2017). With regard to the full study: An earlier analysis of some 600 of the donors reported about 280 Gb of sequence data and around 100 million unique TCR beta sequences obtained from around 190 million T cells. An early release covering about 600 HLA-typed donors comprised approximately 290 gigabases of sequencing data and roughly 85 million unique TCR sequences. The genetic ancestry cluster associated with self-reported Caucasian donors included 81% of the roughly 410 genotyped donors. The study was designed to test whether signatures of past pathogen exposure could be identified by cataloging public T cell receptors. The T cell repertoires of 666 subjects were profiled by immunosequencing and related to cytomegalovirus serostatus. Besides the first cohort of under 700 subjects, a separate validation cohort made up of over a hundred different subjects was used. To predict cytomegalovirus infection status, the study brought together high-throughput TCR immunosequencing, statistical association of individual TCRs with disease status, and machine learning. A later analysis re-analyzed previously published TCR beta repertoires from approximately 670 donors and added high-resolution HLA genotyping to study TCR occurrence patterns. In the later analysis, no new phenotypic data were used to find candidate immune exposures; instead, reliance was placed on TCR beta sequences and their occurrence across donors. An earlier analysis of some 600 of the donors applied high-throughput TCR beta sequencing to assess whether each TCR beta V gene segment acted as functional or pseudogenic. Donor age, sex, ethnicity and CMV serostatus were compiled alongside the repertoire data. A later genetic analysis used genome-wide SNP genotypes for about 60% of the 666 donors, treating that subset as a discovery cohort. Every repertoire in the discovery cohort had been generated on one and the same sequencing platform. HLA typing covered class I and class II loci at four-digit resolution. The number of donors typed differed by locus, with 629-630 for A, B, C, DRB1 and DQB1, about 500 for DQA1, under 610 for DPA1, and roughly 450 for DPB1. Because of strong linkage in the cohort, five DR-DQ haplotypes were treated as single units for association and clustering. On average, roughly 250,000 unique TCR beta nucleotide sequences were sequenced per donor among some 430 genotyped donors of the cohort, with around 19% of those sequences being non-productive. On the study overall, not on this receptor specifically: An earlier analysis of approximately 600 of the donors showed that most TCR beta V segments appeared in productive rearrangements either about 90% or about 30% of the time, which broadly matched IMGT annotations. The sequencing pipeline was judged likely to have produced a cluster of highly shared sequence variants as a technical artifact. In a later analysis, the rate of TCR association differed among HLA loci, with DRB1 alleles having the most associated TCRs and HLA-C alleles having the fewest. In a later analysis, HLA-associated TCR beta chains showed more clonal expansion and lower generation probabilities than non-associated chains that were equally common. The study gave a list of roughly 150 TCR beta chains associated with cytomegalovirus. Linkage disequilibrium might explain the correlated functional status among segregating V segments, but an unknown experimental factor could not be ruled out. A further reported finding was that TCR beta sequences accurately predicted the HLA-A and HLA-B alleles for most subjects in the first cohort. Because HLA typing was unavailable for some donors at each locus, only the typed subset was used in association tests. When HLA alleles, especially DR and DQ, strongly co-occurred, TCR associations were difficult to assign to individual alleles. The authors suggested that the approach could potentially be generalized to other disease states and immunological phenotypes. V-gene and J-gene trimming of TCR beta chains was associated with a missense DCLRE1C variant in a later genetic analysis, and the association was replicated in an independent cohort. Most TCR sequences were observed very rarely across donors, whereas some public TCRs were present in many individuals. In a later genetic analysis, fewer N-insertions in productive TCRs were reported among donors in an Asian-associated ancestry cluster than the roughly 640-donor mean. Three of the identified cytomegalovirus-associated TCR beta chains were confirmed in vitro to be specific for cytomegalovirus antigens. Sequencing depth was assumed to be roughly uniform across donors in the presence/absence analyses, though that assumption may not hold. Some IMGT-functional V segments, including TRBV6-2 and TRBV6-3, could not be told apart with the 87-base-pair reads, so those segments were excluded. In this cohort, only TCR beta chains were sequenced, and detectable features were limited by the absence of alpha or paired-chain data. In a later analysis, about 16,000 TCR beta sequences were associated with specific HLA alleles at a false discovery rate of 0.05. In a later analysis, several top co-occurrence clusters were reported to appear linked to parvovirus B19, influenza, CMV and Epstein-Barr virus. The classifier was reported to diagnose cytomegalovirus status with high specificity and sensitivity in both the original cohort and the validation cohort. The only immune exposure information available for the cohort was CMV serostatus. The earlier analysis of approximately 590 of the donors excluded roughly 17 rarely observed V segments, including chromosome 9 orphons, because counts were too low. In a later analysis, most CMV-associated TCR beta chains were found to appear HLA-restricted, with HLA associations seemingly driven largely by CMV exposure.

The cohort consisted of approximately 690 healthy bone marrow donors. All cohort members were sampled while nominally healthy, although unrecorded immune exposures were likely present. The donor tested CMV seronegative and was one of the 352 seronegative cohort members. A peripheral blood sample was collected from each donor, and TCR beta sequencing was performed on peripheral blood mononuclear cells. The Qiagen DNeasy Blood Extraction Kit was used to extract genomic DNA from the blood cell samples. Concerning this clone itself: It lacks a known antigen. Qualities for individual bases were not recorded, and no much larger clone is one base off.

Germline trimming: 0 bases from V, 8 bases from J; junction bases outside gene matches: 4. CDR1 and CDR2 were assigned from the germline V gene (reference sequence) as SEHNR and FQNEAQ. Inclusive of the bounding cysteine and phenylalanine, the CDR3 is 14 residues long. The DNA shown is the 42-base CDR3, in frame from base 1. Library generation was performed with the immunoSEQ multiplex PCR assay. A mixture of 60 forward primers for TCR Vbeta segments and 13 reverse primers for TCR Jbeta segments was used in the multiplex PCR. The CDR3 region of rearranged TCR beta genes was amplified from genomic DNA by a multiplex PCR assay. The amplified TCR beta libraries were sequenced on the Illumina HiSeq System as 87-base-pair reads. The authors processed their data as follows. A later analysis tallied 75 million to 95 million unique TCR beta chains across the 660 or so repertoires, and approximately 12 million of those chains were shared by two or more donors. Raw reads were error-corrected and collapsed into unique sequences with a nearest-neighbor algorithm that merged closely related sequences to remove PCR and sequencing errors. To assign V, D and J gene segments, CDR3 sequences were aligned to IMGT reference sequences. For a sequence to be retained, a match of at least six nucleotides was required to both a V gene segment and a J gene segment. Rearrangements were called productive when the CDR3 lacked stop codons and stayed in frame with V and J; all others were non-productive. CDR3 was defined by IMGT convention, running from the second conserved V-encoded cysteine to the conserved J-encoded phenylalanine. The earlier analysis of about 570 of the donors excluded any sequence lacking an unambiguous match to a single V gene segment. In an earlier analysis of a few hundred of the donors, a V segment was called functional when productive rearrangements were above 56.7%, and segregating when the standard deviation between donors exceeded 5%. To diagnose cytomegalovirus status from the catalog of TCR beta chain sequences, a statistical classification framework was built. In a later analysis, V and J genes were assigned by comparing TCR nucleotide sequences against IMGT/GENE-DB human TR gene sequences. The TCRdist pipeline was used in a later analysis to assign CDR3 sequences and most-parsimonious VDJ recombination scenarios. In a later analysis, every TCR beta chain was defined by the combination of its CDR3 amino acid sequence and its V-gene family, and reads without a unique V-gene family were dropped. To address suspected cross-contamination and a sequencing artifact, a later analysis removed around 590 highly shared, low-generation-probability nucleotide sequences. A later analysis calculated a clonal expansion index for each public chain from normalized within-repertoire ranks of inferred template counts. In a later analysis, generation probabilities were computed with a VDJ recombination model fitted to out-of-frame rearrangements, and the resulting probabilities were checked against IGoR. Hypergeometric tests were used in a later analysis to score TCR-TCR, TCR-HLA and TCR-CMV co-occurrence, with a repertoire-size bias correction applied to the TCR pairs. A later analysis estimated false discovery rates by permuting HLA or CMV assignments 20 times. In a later analysis, co-occurring TCRs were grouped using DBSCAN, with TCRdist sequence similarity added in when clustering inside HLA-allele-positive subsets. Co-occurrence clustering excluded repertoires with fewer than 30,000 or more than 120,000 public chains, plus five with anomalous nucleotide sharing. TCRdb took this table from immuneACCESS and kept in-frame rearrangements with V and J called. Such tables lack part of the clones; where checked against another copy, unresolved V genes explain under half of the gap, and the rest is unexplained. Clonal size and the V and J genes are those of that table, whereas D and trimming came from the DNA. Counted in this sample were approximately 32,000 clones; more than 90% of them appeared once. The ten largest clones represent less than 3.5% of the sample.

The sample taken for sequencing was PBMCs. The chain uses TRBV7-9 and TRBJ2-1; 7 junctional bases match TRBD2. The sequence was obtained from a woman aged 18-30 years in good health and CMV-seronegative. The DNA sequence is as follows: TGTGCCAGCAGCTTAGCGGGAGGGATATATGAGCAGTTCTTC. It translates to CASSLAGGIYEQFF.